The clone carrying this TCR beta chain was seen once. Its antigen is undetermined. The sample originates from a study of T cell responses to AZD1222 COVID-19 vaccine. Data came from immunoSEQ multiplex PCR; TCRdb stores just in-frame clones and leaves some out. This table holds about 120,000 clones, roughly 88% found once. The CDR3 totals 15 residues. Germline assignment: CDR1 SGHTA and CDR2 FQGNSA. The ends were cut back, 1 base at V and 4 bases at J, with 11 bases in the middle. General observations from the study: Repertoire sampling happened only post peak T cell response.

J is TRBJ1-5 and V is TRBV7-2, with D perhaps matching TRBD1 (5 bases). The receptor was derived from an adult in good health. Here the sequenced sample was peripheral blood, taken on day 0 of AZD1222 vaccination. The CDR3 nucleotides read TGTGCCAGCAGCTTAGGGGGGTCAAGGAATCAGCCCCAGCATTTT. Translation: CASSLGGSRNQPQHF.